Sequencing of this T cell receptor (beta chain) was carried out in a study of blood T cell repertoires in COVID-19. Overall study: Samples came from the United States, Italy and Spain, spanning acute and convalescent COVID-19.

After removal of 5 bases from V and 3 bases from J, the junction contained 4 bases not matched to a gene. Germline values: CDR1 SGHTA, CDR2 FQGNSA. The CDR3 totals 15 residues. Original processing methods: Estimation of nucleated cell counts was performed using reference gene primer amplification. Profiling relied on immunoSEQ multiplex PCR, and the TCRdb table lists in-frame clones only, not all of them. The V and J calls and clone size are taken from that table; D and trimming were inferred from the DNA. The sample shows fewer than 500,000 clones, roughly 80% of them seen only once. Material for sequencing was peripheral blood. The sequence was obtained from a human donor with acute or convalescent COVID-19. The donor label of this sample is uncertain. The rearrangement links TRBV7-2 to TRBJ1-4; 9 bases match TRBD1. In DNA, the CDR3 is TGTGCCAGCAGCCCGAGACAGGGGGCTAATGAAAAACTGTTTTTT. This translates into CASSPRQGANEKLFF.